The rows below give T cell receptor beta chains drawn from one sample of a study of blood T cell repertoires in COVID-19. Sequenced by immunoSEQ multiplex PCR; TCRdb stores in-frame clones only, minus some. The sample consists of 200,000 or so clones, roughly nine tenths of them appearing once. The specimen sequenced was PBMCs or T cells enriched from blood (not recorded which). The receptors originated from a young man who had recovered from COVID-19. Both conserved end residues are part of each CDR3. D genes are given only for firm matches. Clone size appears in some rows only: once, few, many, or a class for an expanded clone.

size | J | D | V | DNA | CDR3
- | TRBJ1-1 | - | TRBV5-1 | TGCGCCAGCAGCAGACAGATGAACACTGAAGCTTTCTTT | CASSRQMNTEAFF
- | TRBJ2-5 | - | TRBV7-2 | TGTGCCAGCAGCCCCGGGGGTAGCGGTAAAGAGACCCAGTACTTC | CASSPGGSGKETQYF
- | TRBJ1-1 | - | TRBV4-2 | TGTGCCAGCAGCCAAGGATGGGGGCAGACGAACACTGAAGCTTTCTTT | CASSQGWGQTNTEAFF
- | TRBJ1-2 | - | TRBV30 | TGTGCCTGGAGTGTGACAACCTATGGCTACACCTTC | CAWSVTTYGYTF
- | TRBJ2-7 | TRBD2 | TRBV3-1/TRBV3-2 | TGTGCCAGCGGACTAGGATCTGGCTACGAGCAGTACTTC | CASGLGSGYEQYF
- | TRBJ2-7 | - | TRBV7-9 | TGTGCCAGCAGCTCGGCACAGGTTAACTCCTACGAGCAGTACTTC | CASSSAQVNSYEQYF
- | TRBJ1-1 | TRBD1 | TRBV7-9 | TGTGCCAGCAGTCGGACAGGCCGAGGGGGCACTGAAGCTTTCTTT | CASSRTGRGGTEAFF
few | TRBJ2-7 | - | TRBV6-6 | TGTGCCAGCAGTTACGAGACCGGGACACTTTACGAGCAGTACTTC | CASSYETGTLYEQYF
- | TRBJ2-1 | - | TRBV2 | TGTGCCAGCCAAGGACTTTTCTCCTACAATGAGCAGTTCTTC | CASQGLFSYNEQFF
- | TRBJ1-1 | TRBD1 | TRBV5-1 | TGCGCCAGCAGCTGGACAGGGCCGAACACTGAAGCTTTCTTT | CASSWTGPNTEAFF
once | TRBJ2-3 | - | TRBV3-1/TRBV3-2 | TGTGCCAGCAGCCAAGATTGGGAGACTAAAACAGATACGCAGTATTTT | CASSQDWETKTDTQYF
- | TRBJ2-6 | TRBD2 | TRBV4-2 | TGTGCCAGCAGCCAAGATCTAGCGGGAGCCGTTGGGGCCAACGTCCTGACTTTC | CASSQDLAGAVGANVLTF
- | TRBJ2-2 | TRBD1 | TRBV10-3 | TGTGCCATCAAGGGACAGCCGGACACCGGGGAGCTGTTTTTT | CAIKGQPDTGELFF
- | TRBJ2-3 | - | TRBV7-8 | TGTGCCAGCAGCCCTTGGGGAGTGGGTACAGATACGCAGTATTTT | CASSPWGVGTDTQYF
- | TRBJ1-5 | - | TRBV4-3 | TGCGCCAGCAGCCAAGCTCGTAATAGCAATCAGCCCCAGCATTTT | CASSQARNSNQPQHF
- | TRBJ2-7 | TRBD1 | TRBV4-1 | TGCGCCAGCAGCCAAGGGGACAGGTCCTCCTACGAGCAGTACTTC | CASSQGDRSSYEQYF
- | TRBJ2-7 | TRBD2 | TRBV27 | TGTGCCAGCAGTCTCGTATCGACTAGCCGATCGGTGTACGAGCAGTACTTC | CASSLVSTSRSVYEQYF
- | TRBJ2-3 | - | TRBV7-9 | TGTGCCGTCCGAGGGCTCTCAGATACGCAGTATTTT | CAVRGLSDTQYF
- | TRBJ1-1 | TRBD1 | TRBV18 | TGTGCCAGCTCACCGGACAGGGGAGCTTTCTTT | CASSPDRGAFF
- | TRBJ1-1 | - | TRBV25-1 | TGTGCAGCAGGGAGGGACACTGAAGCTTTCTTT | CAAGRDTEAFF
- | TRBJ1-2 | - | TRBV12-3/TRBV12-4 | TGTGCCAGCAGTTTGGTAGCTAACTATGGCTACACCTTC | CASSLVANYGYTF
- | TRBJ2-3 | - | TRBV4-2 | TGTGCCAGCAGCCAAGATCTGCAGGGGTTAGATACGCAGTATTTT | CASSQDLQGLDTQYF
few | TRBJ1-1 | - | TRBV2 | TGTGCCAGCAGGGTCACAGGGATTGGGGAAGCTTTCTTT | CASRVTGIGEAFF
once | TRBJ1-1 | - | TRBV18 | TGTGCCAGCTCACCAGACTACGGAATGAACACTGAAGCTTTCTTT | CASSPDYGMNTEAFF
- | TRBJ1-3 | - | TRBV15 | TGTGCCACCAGCAGAGATCCAGACTCTGGAAACACCATATATTTT | CATSRDPDSGNTIYF
once | TRBJ2-5 | - | TRBV2 | TGTGCCAGCCGATTCCAGGGGTCAACGATAGAGACCCAGTACTTC | CASRFQGSTIETQYF
- | TRBJ1-3 | - | TRBV27 | TGTGCCAGCAGTTCGGGCAGGGCTGGAAACACCATATATTTT | CASSSGRAGNTIYF
- | TRBJ1-3 | - | TRBV6-1 | TGTGCCAGCAGTGAAAAATCCGTACGGGACACCATATATTTT | CASSEKSVRDTIYF
- | TRBJ2-7 | - | TRBV25-1 | TGTGCCAGCAACGACAGGTCACCCGAGCAGTACTTC | CASNDRSPEQYF
- | TRBJ2-7 | TRBD2 | TRBV19 | TGTGCCAGTAGTAGGCTAGCGGCCTCCTACGAGCAGTACTTC | CASSRLAASYEQYF
once | TRBJ2-7 | TRBD2 | TRBV10-1 | TGCGCCAGCAGTGAGCCGAGACTAGCGGGATCCTACGAGCAGTACTTC | CASSEPRLAGSYEQYF
once | TRBJ1-6 | - | TRBV5-8 | TGTGCCAGCAGCTCCCATGCACCCCTCCACTTT | CASSSHAPLHF
- | TRBJ2-3 | - | TRBV5-4 | TGTGCCAGCAGCCCGGTGGTTGGGCGCGCGAATACGCAGTATTTT | CASSPVVGRANTQYF
- | TRBJ2-3 | TRBD2 | TRBV6-6 | TGTGCCAGCAGCCAGCTCCTAGCGGGAGGGTATCTGGTCCCTACAGATACGCAGTATTTT | CASSQLLAGGYLVPTDTQYF
- | TRBJ2-7 | - | TRBV19 | TGTGCCAGTAGTTTCTCAGGTAGCTCCTACGAGCAGTACTTC | CASSFSGSSYEQYF
- | TRBJ2-5 | TRBD2 | TRBV7-2 | TGTGCCAGCAGCAATCGGGGGGGTGGAGAGACCCAGTACTTC | CASSNRGGGETQYF
- | TRBJ2-2 | - | TRBV6-5 | TGTGCCAGTACGACAGGAAACACCGGGGAGCTGTTTTTT | CASTTGNTGELFF
- | TRBJ1-1 | - | TRBV19 | TGTGCCAGTATCCTGGATGGAGACACTGAAGCTTTCTTT | CASILDGDTEAFF
- | TRBJ1-4 | - | TRBV16 | TGTGCCAGCACCCCCTCCCGGGGTGAAAAACTGTTTTTT | CASTPSRGEKLFF
- | TRBJ2-5 | - | TRBV9 | TGTGCCAGCAGCCCGCGGACGGGAAAAGAGACCCAGTACTTC | CASSPRTGKETQYF
- | TRBJ2-7 | TRBD2 | TRBV5-1 | TGCGCCAGCAGCTTTGGTAGCGGGAGCTCCTACGAGCAGTACTTC | CASSFGSGSSYEQYF
- | TRBJ2-7 | - | TRBV6-5 | TGTGCCAGCAGTCCTCCCCATAGCTACGAGCAGTACTTC | CASSPPHSYEQYF
- | TRBJ2-3 | - | TRBV7-2 | TGTGCCAGCCGGGGAGGCGGTACAGATACGCAGTATTTT | CASRGGGTDTQYF
- | TRBJ2-5 | - | TRBV6-5 | TGTGCCAGCAACGGACTCCCCGGGCCCGAGGCCCAGTACTTC | CASNGLPGPEAQYF
- | TRBJ2-1 | TRBD1 | TRBV5-6 | TGTGCCAGCAGCGCCGCGGGACAGGGGGACAATGAGCAGTTCTTC | CASSAAGQGDNEQFF
- | TRBJ1-5 | TRBD1 | TRBV2 | TGTGCCAGTACCGGGACAGGGAGTGCTCAGCCCCAGCATTTT | CASTGTGSAQPQHF
- | TRBJ2-5 | - | TRBV19 | TGTGCCAGTCGCTCCGGGTCTCAGAGAGAGACCCAGTACTTC | CASRSGSQRETQYF
- | TRBJ1-6 | - | TRBV12-3/TRBV12-4 | TGTGCCAGCAGTTTAATGGAGAATTCACCCCTCCACTTT | CASSLMENSPLHF
- | TRBJ1-6 | - | TRBV3-1/TRBV3-2 | TGTGCCAGCAGCCAAGAGGGGCAACCCCCGGGTCTCCTCCACTTT | CASSQEGQPPGLLHF
- | TRBJ1-6 | - | TRBV28 | TGTGCCAGCACCCCCGCGAGGGGGTGGTCACCCCTCCACTTT | CASTPARGWSPLHF
- | TRBJ2-7 | - | TRBV29-1 | TGCAGCGTTGGTTTTGGCGGCCGAATGGGTTTTTGGGAGCAGTACTTC | CSVGFGGRMGFWEQYF